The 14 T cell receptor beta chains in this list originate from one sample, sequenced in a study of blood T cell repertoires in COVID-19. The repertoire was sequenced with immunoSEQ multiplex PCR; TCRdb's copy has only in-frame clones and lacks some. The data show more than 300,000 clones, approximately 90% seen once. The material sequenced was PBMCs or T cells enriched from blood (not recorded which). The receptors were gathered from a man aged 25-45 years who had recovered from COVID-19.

The CDR3 coding sequence is TGTGCCACCCGGCAGGGAAGCAATCAGCCCCAGCATTTT. Translation gives CATRQGSNQPQHF. The chain employs TRBV24-1 and TRBJ1-5; possibly TRBD1 for D (5 bases). Trimming pared 9 bases from V and 1 base from J, leaving 9 bases between. Germline V gene sequence: CDR1 KGHDR, CDR2 SFDVKD. This CDR3 contains 13 residues.

CDR3 in amino acids: CASSSGGESTDTQYF. DNA for the CDR3: TGTGCCAGCAGCTCGGGAGGGGAGAGCACAGATACGCAGTATTTT. The chain recombines TRBV7-9 with TRBJ2-3, with TRBD2 matching 8 bases. V trimming: 4 bases; J trimming: 0 bases; junction bases outside the gene matches: 3. This CDR3 has 15 residues. Germline CDR1 and CDR2: SEHNR and FQNEAQ (reference sequence).

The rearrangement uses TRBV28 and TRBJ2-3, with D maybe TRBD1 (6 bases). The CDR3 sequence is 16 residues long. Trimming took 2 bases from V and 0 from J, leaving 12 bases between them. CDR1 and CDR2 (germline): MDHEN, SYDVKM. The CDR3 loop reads CASSLEGRGSTDTQYF. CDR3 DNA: TGTGCCAGCAGTTTAGAGGGCAGGGGAAGCACAGATACGCAGTATTTT.

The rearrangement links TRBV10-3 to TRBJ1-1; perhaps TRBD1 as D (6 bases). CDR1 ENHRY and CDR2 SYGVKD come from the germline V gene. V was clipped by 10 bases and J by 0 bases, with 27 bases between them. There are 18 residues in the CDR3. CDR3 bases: TGTGCCACCAGAGCACAACCGGGACAAAGAAAAGTGAACACTGAAGCTTTCTTT. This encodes CATRAQPGQRKVNTEAFF.

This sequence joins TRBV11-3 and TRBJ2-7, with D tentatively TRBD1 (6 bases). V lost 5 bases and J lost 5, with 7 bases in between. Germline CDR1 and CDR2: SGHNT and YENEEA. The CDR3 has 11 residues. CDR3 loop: CASSKGDEQYF. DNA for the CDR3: TGTGCCAGCAGCAAGGGGGACGAGCAGTACTTC.

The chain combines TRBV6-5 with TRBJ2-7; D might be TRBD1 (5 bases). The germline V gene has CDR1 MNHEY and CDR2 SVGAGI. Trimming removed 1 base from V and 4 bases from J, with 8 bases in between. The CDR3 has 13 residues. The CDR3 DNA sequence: TGTGCCAGCAGTTACTTTCAGGGTTACGAGCAGTACTTC. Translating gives CASSYFQGYEQYF.

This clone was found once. CDR3 sequence: CASSRRGSAANEQFF. The CDR3 DNA is TGTGCCAGCAGCCGACGGGGGTCTGCGGCGAATGAGCAGTTCTTC. The rearrangement links TRBV3-1 (or the pseudogene TRBV3-2) to TRBJ2-1; a weak D match, TRBD2 (6 bases). There are 15 residues in the CDR3. V shed 4 bases and J shed 7 bases, with 17 bases lying between them. Germline lookup yields CDR1 LGHDT and CDR2 YNNKEL (reference sequence).

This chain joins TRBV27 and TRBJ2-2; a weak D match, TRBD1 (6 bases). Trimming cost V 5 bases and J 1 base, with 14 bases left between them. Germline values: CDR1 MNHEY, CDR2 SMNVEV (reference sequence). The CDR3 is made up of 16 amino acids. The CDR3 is CASSPQPTGNTGELFF. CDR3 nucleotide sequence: TGTGCCAGCAGTCCTCAACCGACAGGGAACACCGGGGAGCTGTTTTTT.

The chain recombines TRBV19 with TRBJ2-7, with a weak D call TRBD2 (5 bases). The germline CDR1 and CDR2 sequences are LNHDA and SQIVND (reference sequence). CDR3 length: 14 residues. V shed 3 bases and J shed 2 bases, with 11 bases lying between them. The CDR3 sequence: CASSIRGPTYEQYF. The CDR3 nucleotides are TGTGCCAGTAGTATTCGGGGTCCGACCTACGAGCAGTACTTC.

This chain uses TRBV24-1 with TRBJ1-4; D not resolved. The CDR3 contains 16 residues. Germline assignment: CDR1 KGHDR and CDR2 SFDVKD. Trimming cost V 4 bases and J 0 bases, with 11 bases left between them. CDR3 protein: CATSEGAVATNEKLFF. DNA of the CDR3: TGTGCCACCAGTGAGGGAGCGGTTGCAACTAATGAAAAACTGTTTTTT.

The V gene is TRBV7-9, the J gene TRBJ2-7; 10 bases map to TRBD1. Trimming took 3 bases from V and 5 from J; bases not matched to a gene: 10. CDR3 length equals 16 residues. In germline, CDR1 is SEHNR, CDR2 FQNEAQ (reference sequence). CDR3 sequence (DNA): TGTGCCAGCAGCTTCTCCTGGACAGGGGGAAGCCACGAGCAGTACTTC. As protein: CASSFSWTGGSHEQYF.

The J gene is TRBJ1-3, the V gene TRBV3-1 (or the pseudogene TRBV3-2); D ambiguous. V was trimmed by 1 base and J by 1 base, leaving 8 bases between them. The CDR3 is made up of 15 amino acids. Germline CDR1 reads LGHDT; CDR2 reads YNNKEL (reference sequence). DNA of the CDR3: TGTGCCAGCAGCCAAGTACGGGATTCTGGAAACACCATATATTTT. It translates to CASSQVRDSGNTIYF.

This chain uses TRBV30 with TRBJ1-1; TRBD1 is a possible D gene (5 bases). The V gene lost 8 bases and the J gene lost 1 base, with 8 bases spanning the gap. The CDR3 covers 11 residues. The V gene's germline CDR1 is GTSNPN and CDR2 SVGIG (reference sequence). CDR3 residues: CARQGNTEAFF. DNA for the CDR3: TGTGCCCGTCAGGGGAACACTGAAGCTTTCTTT.

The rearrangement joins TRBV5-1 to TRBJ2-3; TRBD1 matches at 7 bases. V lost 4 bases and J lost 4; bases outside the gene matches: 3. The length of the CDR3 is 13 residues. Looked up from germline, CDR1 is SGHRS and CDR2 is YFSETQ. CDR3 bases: TGCGCCAGCAGCAACGGACAGGCAGATACGCAGTATTTT. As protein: CASSNGQADTQYF.